This T cell receptor (beta chain) stems from a study of cytomegalovirus exposure and HLA in healthy donors. Study results and limitations: Using the classifier, cytomegalovirus status was reportedly diagnosed with high specificity and sensitivity.

PCR used 60 Vbeta primers and 13 Jbeta primers. Assay used: immunoSEQ multiplex PCR; TCRdb lists only in-frame clones, some missing. The sample records more than 80,000 clones, around three quarters being singletons. V lost 6 bases and J lost 8, with 22 bases in between. Germline CDR1 is MDHEN and CDR2 is SYDVKM. The CDR3 length is 15 residues. This clone was detected only a few times. Its antigen remains unknown. The receptor was isolated from a woman in her forties or fifties in good health and CMV-seropositive. Sequenced input: PBMCs. The J gene is TRBJ1-1, the V gene TRBV28; D remains unclear. The DNA for the CDR3 is TGTGCCAGCAGCCCTATACGCCTTGAGGAGGGCGAAGCTTTCTTT. This encodes CASSPIRLEEGEAFF.